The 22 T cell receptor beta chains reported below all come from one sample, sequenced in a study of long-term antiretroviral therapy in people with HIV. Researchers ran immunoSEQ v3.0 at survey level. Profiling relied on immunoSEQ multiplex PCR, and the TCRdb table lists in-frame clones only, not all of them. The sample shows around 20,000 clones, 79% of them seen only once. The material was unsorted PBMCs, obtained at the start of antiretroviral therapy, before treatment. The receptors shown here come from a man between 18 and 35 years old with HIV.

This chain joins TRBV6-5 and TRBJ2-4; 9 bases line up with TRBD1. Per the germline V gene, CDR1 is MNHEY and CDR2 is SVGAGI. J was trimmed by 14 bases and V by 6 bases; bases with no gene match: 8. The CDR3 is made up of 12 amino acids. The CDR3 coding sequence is TGTGCCAGCAGCCGGGACAGGGTTCTGGAGTACTTC. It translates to CASSRDRVLEYF.

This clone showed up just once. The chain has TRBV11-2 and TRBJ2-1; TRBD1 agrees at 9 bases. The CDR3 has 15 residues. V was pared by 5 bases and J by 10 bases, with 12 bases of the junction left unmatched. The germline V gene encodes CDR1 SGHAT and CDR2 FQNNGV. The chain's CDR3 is CASSEDRGNGGEQFF. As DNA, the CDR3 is TGTGCCAGCAGCGAGGACAGGGGCAATGGGGGGGAGCAGTTCTTC.

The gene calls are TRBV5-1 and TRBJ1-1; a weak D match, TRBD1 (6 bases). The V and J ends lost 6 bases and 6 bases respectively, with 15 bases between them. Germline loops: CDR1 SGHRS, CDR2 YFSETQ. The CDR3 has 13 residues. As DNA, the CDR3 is TGCGCCAGCACCCAGGGGATGGGCGCTGAAGCTTTCTTT. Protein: CASTQGMGAEAFF.

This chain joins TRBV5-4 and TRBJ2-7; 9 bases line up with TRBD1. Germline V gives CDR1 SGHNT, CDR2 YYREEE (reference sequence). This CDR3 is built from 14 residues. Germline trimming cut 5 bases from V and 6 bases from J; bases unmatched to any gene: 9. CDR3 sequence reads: CASSLRTGASEQYF. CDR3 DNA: TGTGCCAGCAGTTTGCGGACAGGGGCTAGCGAGCAGTACTTC.

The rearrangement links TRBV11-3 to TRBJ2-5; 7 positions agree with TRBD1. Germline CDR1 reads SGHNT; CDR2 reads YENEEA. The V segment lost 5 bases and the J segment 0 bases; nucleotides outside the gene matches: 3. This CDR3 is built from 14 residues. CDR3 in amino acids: CASSPTGNQETQYF. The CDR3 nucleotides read TGTGCCAGCAGCCCGACAGGGAACCAAGAGACCCAGTACTTC.

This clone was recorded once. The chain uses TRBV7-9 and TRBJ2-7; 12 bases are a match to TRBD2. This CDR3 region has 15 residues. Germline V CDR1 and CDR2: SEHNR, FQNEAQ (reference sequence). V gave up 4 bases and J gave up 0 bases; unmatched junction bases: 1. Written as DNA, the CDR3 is TGTGCCAGCAGCTCGACTAGCGGGAGCTCCTACGAGCAGTACTTC. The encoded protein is CASSSTSGSSYEQYF.

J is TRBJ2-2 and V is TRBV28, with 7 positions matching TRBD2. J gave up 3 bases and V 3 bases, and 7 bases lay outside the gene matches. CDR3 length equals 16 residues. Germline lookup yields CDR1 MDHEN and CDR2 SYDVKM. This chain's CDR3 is CASSLWGGEYTGELFF. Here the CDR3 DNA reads TGTGCCAGCAGTTTGTGGGGGGGAGAATACACCGGGGAGCTGTTTTTT.

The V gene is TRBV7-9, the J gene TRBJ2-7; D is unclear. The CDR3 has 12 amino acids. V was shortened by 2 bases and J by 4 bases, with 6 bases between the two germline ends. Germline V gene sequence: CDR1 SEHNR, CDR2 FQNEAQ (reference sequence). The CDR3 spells CASSLLPYEQYF. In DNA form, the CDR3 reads TGTGCCAGCAGCTTATTACCGTACGAGCAGTACTTC.

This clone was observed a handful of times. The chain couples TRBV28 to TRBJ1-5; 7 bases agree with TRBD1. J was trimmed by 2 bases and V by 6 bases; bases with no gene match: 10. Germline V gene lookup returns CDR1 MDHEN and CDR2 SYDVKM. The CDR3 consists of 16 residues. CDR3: CASRRQGEGGNQPQHF. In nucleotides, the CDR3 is TGTGCCAGCAGACGACAGGGAGAAGGAGGCAATCAGCCCCAGCATTTT. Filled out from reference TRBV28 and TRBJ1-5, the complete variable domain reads DVKVTQSSRYLVKRTGEKVFLECVQDMDHENMFWYRQDPGLGLRLIYFSYDVKMKEKGDIPEGYSVSREKKERFSLILESASTNQTSMYLCASRRQGEGGNQPQHFGDGTRLSIL.

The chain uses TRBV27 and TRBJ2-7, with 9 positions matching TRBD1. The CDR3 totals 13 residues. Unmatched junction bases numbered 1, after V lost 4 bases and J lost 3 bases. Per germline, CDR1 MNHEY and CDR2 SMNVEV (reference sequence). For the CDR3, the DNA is TGTGCCAGCAGTTGGGGACAGGGCTACGAGCAGTACTTC. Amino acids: CASSWGQGYEQYF.

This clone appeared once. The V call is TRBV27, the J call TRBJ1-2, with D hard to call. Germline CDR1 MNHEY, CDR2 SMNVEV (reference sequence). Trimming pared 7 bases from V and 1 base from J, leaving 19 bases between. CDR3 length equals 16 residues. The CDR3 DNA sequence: TGTGCCAGCACCCCCGTCCCAGGAGACTTTAACTATGGCTACACCTTC. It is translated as CASTPVPGDFNYGYTF.

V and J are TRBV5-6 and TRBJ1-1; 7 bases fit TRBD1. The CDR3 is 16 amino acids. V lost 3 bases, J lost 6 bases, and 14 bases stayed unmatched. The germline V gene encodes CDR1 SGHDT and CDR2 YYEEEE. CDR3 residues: CASSYSPDRVASEAFF. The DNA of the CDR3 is TGTGCCAGCAGCTATTCCCCCGACAGGGTGGCATCTGAAGCTTTCTTT. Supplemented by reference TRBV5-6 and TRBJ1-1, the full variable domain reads DAGVTQSPTHLIKTRGQQVTLRCSPKSGHDTVSWYQQALGQGPQFIFQYYEEEERQRGNFPDRFSGHQFPNYSSELNVNALLLGDSALYLCASSYSPDRVASEAFFGQGTRLTVV.

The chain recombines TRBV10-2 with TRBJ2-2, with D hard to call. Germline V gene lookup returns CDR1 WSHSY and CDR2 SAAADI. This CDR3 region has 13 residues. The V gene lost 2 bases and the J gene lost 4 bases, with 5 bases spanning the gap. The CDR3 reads CASSEIATGELFF. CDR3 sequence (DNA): TGCGCCAGCAGTGAGATTGCCACCGGGGAGCTGTTTTTT.

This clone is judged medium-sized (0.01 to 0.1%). The CDR3, as DNA: TGTGCCAGCAGTTCCCTCGGGACACCGAACACTGAAGCTTTCTTT. Its protein product is CASSSLGTPNTEAFF. V is TRBV6-6 and J is TRBJ1-1, with TRBD1 as a possible D gene (6 bases). The CDR3 loop spans 15 amino acids. Germline CDR1 and CDR2: MNHNY and SVGAGI (reference sequence). Trimming took off 4 bases at V and 1 base at J, with 13 bases between the two ends.

The CDR3 is CASSLTGGTGELFF. The CDR3 DNA follows: TGTGCCAGCAGCCTAACAGGGGGCACCGGGGAGCTGTTTTTT. This chain joins TRBV11-3 and TRBJ2-2; 8 nucleotides line up with TRBD1. The CDR3 has 14 amino acids. Germline values: CDR1 SGHNT, CDR2 YENEEA. J was trimmed by 4 bases and V by 5 bases; bases with no gene match: 3.

This CDR3 is CASSLGTDKNIQYF. CDR3 DNA: TGTGCCAGCAGCCTCGGGACAGACAAAAACATTCAGTACTTC. This chain joins TRBV2 and TRBJ2-4; TRBD1 matches at 7 bases. Unmatched junction bases numbered 5, after V lost 6 bases and J lost 3 bases. The CDR3 totals 14 residues. Germline CDR1 SNHLY, CDR2 FYNNEI.

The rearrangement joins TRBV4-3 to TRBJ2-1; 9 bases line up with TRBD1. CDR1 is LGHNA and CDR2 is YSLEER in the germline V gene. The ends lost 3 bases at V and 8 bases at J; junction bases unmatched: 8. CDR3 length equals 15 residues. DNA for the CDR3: TGCGCCAGCAGCCACGCACAGGGGGCTGGCCATGAGCAGTTCTTC. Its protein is CASSHAQGAGHEQFF.

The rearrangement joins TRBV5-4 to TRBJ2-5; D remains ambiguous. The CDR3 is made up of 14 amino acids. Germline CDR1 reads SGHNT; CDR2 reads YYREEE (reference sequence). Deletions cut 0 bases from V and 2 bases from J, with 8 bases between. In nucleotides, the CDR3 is TGTGCCAGCAGCTTGGCACGGTTACAAGAGACCCAGTACTTC. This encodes CASSLARLQETQYF.

Here the CDR3 DNA reads TGTGCCAGCCTCTCAGGACTAAACAGGGAGACCCAGTACTTC. This codes for CASLSGLNRETQYF. V gene TRBV28 combines with J gene TRBJ2-5; D might be TRBD2 (6 bases). Per the germline V gene, CDR1 is MDHEN and CDR2 is SYDVKM. The CDR3 sequence is 14 residues long. V was clipped by 8 bases and J by 5 bases, with 18 bases between them.

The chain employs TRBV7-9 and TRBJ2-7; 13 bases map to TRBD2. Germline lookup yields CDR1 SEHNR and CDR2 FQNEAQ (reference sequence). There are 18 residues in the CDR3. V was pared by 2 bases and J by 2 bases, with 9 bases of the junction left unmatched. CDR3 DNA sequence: TGTGCCAGCAGCTTACGACTAGCGGGAGGACCTCCCGCCTACGAGCAGTACTTC. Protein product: CASSLRLAGGPPAYEQYF.

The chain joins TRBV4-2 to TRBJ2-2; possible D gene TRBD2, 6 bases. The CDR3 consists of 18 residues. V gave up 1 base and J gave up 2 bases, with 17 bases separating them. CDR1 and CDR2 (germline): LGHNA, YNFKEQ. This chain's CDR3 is CASSQGDGTRKNTGELFF. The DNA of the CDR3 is TGTGCCAGCAGCCAAGGGGATGGGACTCGGAAAAACACCGGGGAGCTGTTTTTT.

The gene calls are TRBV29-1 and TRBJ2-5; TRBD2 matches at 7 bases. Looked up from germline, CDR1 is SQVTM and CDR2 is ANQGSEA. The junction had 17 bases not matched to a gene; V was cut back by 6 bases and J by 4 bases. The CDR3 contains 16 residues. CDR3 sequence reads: CSVLRRERALLETQYF. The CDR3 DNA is TGCAGCGTGCTCAGGCGGGAGCGGGCCTTACTAGAGACCCAGTACTTC. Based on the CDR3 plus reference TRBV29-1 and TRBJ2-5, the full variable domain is SAVISQKPSRDICQRGTSLTIQCQVDSQVTMMFWYRQQPGQSLTLIATANQGSEATYESGFVIDKFPISRPNLTFSTLTVSNMSPEDSSIYLCSVLRRERALLETQYFGPGTRLLVL.